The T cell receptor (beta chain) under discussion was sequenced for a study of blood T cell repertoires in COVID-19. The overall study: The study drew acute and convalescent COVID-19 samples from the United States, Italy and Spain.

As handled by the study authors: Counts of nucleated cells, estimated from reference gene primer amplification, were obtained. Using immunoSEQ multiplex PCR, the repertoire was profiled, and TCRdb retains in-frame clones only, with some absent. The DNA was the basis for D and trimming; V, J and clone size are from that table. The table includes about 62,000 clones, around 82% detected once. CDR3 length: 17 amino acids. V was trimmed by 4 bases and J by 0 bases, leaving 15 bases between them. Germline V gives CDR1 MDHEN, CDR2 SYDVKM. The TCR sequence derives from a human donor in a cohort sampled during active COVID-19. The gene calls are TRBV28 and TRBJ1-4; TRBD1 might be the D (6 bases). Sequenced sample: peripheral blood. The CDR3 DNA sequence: TGTGCCAGCAGTTCGAGGGGACACCTTGCAACTAATGAAAAACTGTTTTTT. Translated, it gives CASSSRGHLATNEKLFF.